The next 23 T cell receptor beta chains were all read from a single sample in a study of OX40 agonist ivuxolimab in advanced cancers. This table comes from immunoSEQ multiplex PCR, and its TCRdb copy is limited to in-frame clones, with some not included. The sample yields 50,000 to 65,000 clones, 75% to 90% seen once. The specimen comprised CD4+ or CD8+ T cells sorted from blood, sampled in a trial of the OX40 agonist ivuxolimab. The receptors derive from an adult with an advanced solid tumor such as melanoma, head and neck, liver or kidney cancer.

The rearrangement links TRBV9 to TRBJ1-4; TRBD1 aligns across 7 bases. The CDR3 consists of 17 residues. Per germline, CDR1 SGDLS and CDR2 YYNGEE. Trimming took 3 bases from V and 3 from J; bases not matched to a gene: 11. Here the CDR3 DNA reads TGTGCCAGCAGCGAAAGGTGGGGGGGACAGTCTAATGAAAAACTGTTTTTT. Translated, it gives CASSERWGGQSNEKLFF.

The V call is TRBV14, the J call TRBJ2-7; D might be TRBD1 (5 bases). The germline V and J ends were trimmed by 3 bases and 3 bases, with 6 bases remaining between them. CDR3 length: 12 amino acids. Germline V CDR1 and CDR2: SGHDN, FVKESK. CDR3 DNA: TGTGCCAGCAGCCAGGACAACTACGAGCAGTACTTC. This encodes CASSQDNYEQYF.

The chain is built from TRBV14 and TRBJ2-2, with D tentatively TRBD1 (5 bases). V lost 5 bases and J 7 bases, leaving 23 bases between the germline ends. The CDR3 totals 17 residues. The germline CDR1 and CDR2 sequences are SGHDN and FVKESK. CDR3 nucleotide sequence: TGTGCCAGCAGCACTACAGGTATCCACCTGCTCGGCGGGGAGCTGTTTTTT. Its protein product is CASSTTGIHLLGGELFF.

The chain employs TRBV10-3 and TRBJ2-7; 7 bases fit TRBD1. CDR1 and CDR2 (germline): ENHRY, SYGVKD. Trimming cost V 6 bases and J 0 bases; bases outside gene matches: 2. CDR3 length: 13 residues. The CDR3 nucleotides read TGTGCCATCAGGGGGACAGTCTCCTACGAGCAGTACTTC. As protein: CAIRGTVSYEQYF.

The chain uses TRBV30 and TRBJ2-3; D possibly uses TRBD1 or TRBD2 (5 bases each). V gave up 4 bases and J gave up 5 bases, with 10 bases separating them. The CDR3 runs to 12 residues. In germline, CDR1 is GTSNPN, CDR2 SVGIG (reference sequence). The chain's CDR3 is CAWMPRGDTQYF. CDR3 bases: TGTGCCTGGATGCCGAGGGGAGATACGCAGTATTTT.

The V call is TRBV20-1, the J call TRBJ2-1; perhaps TRBD2 as D (5 bases). Germline V gene sequence: CDR1 DFQATT, CDR2 SNEGSKA (reference sequence). Trimming left V 4 bases short and J 8 bases short, with 9 bases between. The CDR3 totals 11 residues. The CDR3 DNA follows: TGCAGTGCTATCCGGGGAGATGAGCAGTTCTTC. As protein: CSAIRGDEQFF.

The rearrangement uses TRBV27 and TRBJ2-7; D possibly matches TRBD1 or TRBD2 (5 bases each). V lost 7 bases and J lost 0, with 16 bases in between. The CDR3 runs to 15 residues. The germline CDR1 and CDR2 sequences are MNHEY and SMNVEV (reference sequence). CDR3 DNA sequence: TGTGCCAGCAAGGTCGGGGCCATGGGCTCCTACGAGCAGTACTTC. This translates into CASKVGAMGSYEQYF.

This chain connects TRBV10-3 to TRBJ1-2; TRBD1 matches at 9 bases. CDR1 and CDR2 from the germline V gene are ENHRY and SYGVKD. CDR3 length: 17 amino acids. V shed 3 bases and J 4 bases; nucleotides not matched to a gene: 12. CDR3 DNA: TGTGCCATCAGTGATCTTTCCGGGACAGGGAATACCTATGGCTACACCTTC. Translating gives CAISDLSGTGNTYGYTF.

The chain links TRBV5-4 to TRBJ2-3, with no clear D. V was clipped by 3 bases and J by 6 bases, with 11 bases between them. The CDR3 is made up of 13 amino acids. Germline CDR1 SGHNT, CDR2 YYREEE (reference sequence). In DNA, the CDR3 is TGTGCCAGCAGCTCGACAACGCTGGATACGCAGTATTTT. It codes for CASSSTTLDTQYF.

This clone was recorded once. The J gene is TRBJ2-4, the V gene TRBV9; D perhaps matches TRBD1 (5 bases). CDR1 is SGDLS, CDR2 YYNGEE, per germline. This CDR3 is built from 18 residues. V was shortened by 0 bases and J by 4 bases, with 20 bases between the two germline ends. The CDR3 here is CASSVGGLGPSPKNIQYF. CDR3 in DNA: TGTGCCAGCAGCGTAGGCGGTCTGGGGCCTTCCCCTAAAAACATTCAGTACTTC. The full variable domain, rest sourced from reference TRBV9 and TRBJ2-4, is DSGVTQTPKHLITATGQRVTLRCSPRSGDLSVYWYQQSLDQGLQFLIQYYNGEERAKGNILERFSAQQFPDLHSELNLSSLELGDSALYFCASSVGGLGPSPKNIQYFGAGTRLSVL.

The chain joins TRBV14 to TRBJ1-6; 10 positions match TRBD1. Trimming at V came to 0 bases and at J to 10 bases, leaving 6 bases not matched to a gene. The CDR3 totals 16 residues. The germline gives CDR1 SGHDN, CDR2 FVKESK. CDR3 region: CASSQDLGTGVSPLHF. The CDR3 region has the DNA TGTGCCAGCAGCCAAGATCTTGGGACAGGGGTCTCACCCCTCCACTTT.

The chain is built from TRBV19 and TRBJ1-1; D possibly corresponds to TRBD1 (5 bases). This CDR3 has 15 residues. V gave up 7 bases and J gave up 1 base, with 16 bases separating them. Germline V gives CDR1 LNHDA, CDR2 SQIVND (reference sequence). CDR3 protein: CASTLGRGGNTEAFF. The CDR3 nucleotides are TGTGCCAGTACCCTGGGGCGGGGAGGGAACACTGAAGCTTTCTTT.

This chain uses TRBV7-2 with TRBJ2-1; TRBD1 matches at 8 bases. The V gene end was trimmed by 5 bases and the J gene end by 5 bases; junction bases not matched to a gene: 5. The V gene's germline CDR1 is SGHTA and CDR2 FQGNSA. The CDR3 consists of 14 residues. In DNA form, the CDR3 reads TGTGCCAGCAGCAAGCCGACAGGGGACAATGAGCAGTTCTTC. This gives the protein CASSKPTGDNEQFF.

This chain uses TRBV29-1 with TRBJ1-4; TRBD1 agrees at 7 bases. The V segment lost 7 bases and the J segment 5 bases; nucleotides outside the gene matches: 7. CDR1 is SQVTM, CDR2 ANQGSEA, per germline. The CDR3 contains 13 residues. CDR3 protein: CSAGGQSNEKLFF. The CDR3 DNA reads as TGCAGCGCCGGGGGACAGTCAAATGAAAAACTGTTTTTT.

The chain uses TRBV6-7 and TRBJ2-2; perhaps D is TRBD1 or TRBD2 (5 bases each). Being an ORF, TRBV6-7 has a function that is uncertain. Trimming removed 0 bases at V and 4 bases at J, with 9 bases between. The length of the CDR3 is 15 residues. This CDR3 reads CASSYSIGGTGELFF. CDR3 in DNA: TGTGCCAGCAGTTACTCCATTGGGGGCACCGGGGAGCTGTTTTTT.

The genes are TRBV30 and TRBJ2-2; 10 bases line up with TRBD2. This CDR3 is built from 14 residues. Germline loops: CDR1 GTSNPN, CDR2 SVGIG (reference sequence). This chain's CDR3 is CAMTSGWGTGELFF. As DNA, the CDR3 is TGTGCGATGACTAGCGGGTGGGGTACCGGGGAGCTGTTTTTT.

In its sample, this clone was seen once. The chain couples TRBV7-9 to TRBJ1-5; D remains unclear. Germline V gene lookup returns CDR1 SEHNR and CDR2 FQNEAQ (reference sequence). The CDR3 covers 14 residues. The V end lost 5 bases, the J end lost 0 bases, and 8 bases lay between the germline ends. CDR3 amino acids: CASSHTDSNQPQHF. The CDR3 region has the DNA TGTGCCAGCAGCCATACAGATAGCAATCAGCCCCAGCATTTT.

The chain links TRBV4-1 to TRBJ2-7; no clear D. The CDR3 consists of 14 residues. The V gene's germline CDR1 is MGHRA and CDR2 YSYEKL. Trimming stripped 5 bases from V and 4 bases from J, with 15 bases between. This chain's CDR3 is CASSYSIGVYEQYF. For the CDR3, the DNA is TGCGCCAGCAGCTATAGCATTGGGGTTTACGAGCAGTACTTC.

Only one count was recorded for this clone. This chain uses TRBV2 with TRBJ2-7, with 9 positions matching TRBD1. This CDR3 region has 13 residues. Germline CDR1 reads SNHLY; CDR2 reads FYNNEI. V shed 10 bases and J 1 base; nucleotides not matched to a gene: 5. CDR3 nucleotide sequence: TGTGCCATAACCGGGACAGGGTCCTACGAGCAGTACTTC. Protein product: CAITGTGSYEQYF.

The rearrangement uses TRBV27 and TRBJ2-1; 12 bases are a match to TRBD2. V shed 5 bases, J shed 13 bases, and the junction held 12 bases outside the gene matches. The CDR3 runs 15 residues. CDR1 MNHEY and CDR2 SMNVEV come from the germline V gene (reference sequence). The DNA for the CDR3 is TGTGCCAGCAGTCCTCGCAGACTAGCGGGAGAGTATCAGTTCTTC. The encoded protein is CASSPRRLAGEYQFF.

This clone was picked up one time. The CDR3 region has the DNA TGTGCCAGCAGCTTGTCACCGGGCTACACTGAAGCTTTCTTT. It encodes CASSLSPGYTEAFF. V and J are TRBV5-4 and TRBJ1-1, with no clear D. Germline V CDR1 and CDR2: SGHNT, YYREEE (reference sequence). This CDR3 has 14 amino acids. With 1 base removed from V and 3 bases from J, the gap between germline ends came to 10 bases.

This rearrangement joins TRBV19 to TRBJ2-7; 11 bases align to TRBD1. The CDR3 is made up of 14 amino acids. V lost 4 bases to trimming and J lost 6 bases; unmatched junction nucleotides: 5. The V gene's germline CDR1 is LNHDA and CDR2 SQIVND (reference sequence). CDR3 nucleotide sequence: TGTGCCAGTAGTACCGGACAGGGGGCTCGCGAGCAGTACTTC. It specifies CASSTGQGAREQYF.

The chain is built from TRBV6-4 and TRBJ1-1; D gene unclear. Deletions cut 7 bases from V and 4 bases from J, with 25 bases between. This CDR3 is built from 17 residues. Germline-derived CDR1 and CDR2 are MRHNA and SNTAGT. The CDR3 spells CASTGHEATPRATEAFF. Here the CDR3 DNA reads TGTGCCAGCACCGGCCATGAGGCGACGCCGCGAGCCACTGAAGCTTTCTTT.